One TCR beta chain is described in this entry. The source of the sample is a study of blood T cell repertoires in COVID-19. Profiled with immunoSEQ multiplex PCR; TCRdb holds only in-frame clones, not every one. The table has over 350,000 clones, approximately 90% seen once. CDR1 is SGHNT and CDR2 is YYREEE in the germline V gene (reference sequence). CDR3 length: 13 residues. With V trimmed by 10 bases and J by 3 bases, 7 bases remained unmatched. This receptor was obtained from a woman between 25 and 40 years old with acute or convalescent COVID-19. The specimen was peripheral blood. The chain carries TRBV5-4 and TRBJ2-3; 8 nucleotides align to TRBD2. This CDR3 reads CAYLAGLTDTQYF. The CDR3 DNA sequence: TGTGCCTACTTAGCGGGACTGACAGATACGCAGTATTTT.